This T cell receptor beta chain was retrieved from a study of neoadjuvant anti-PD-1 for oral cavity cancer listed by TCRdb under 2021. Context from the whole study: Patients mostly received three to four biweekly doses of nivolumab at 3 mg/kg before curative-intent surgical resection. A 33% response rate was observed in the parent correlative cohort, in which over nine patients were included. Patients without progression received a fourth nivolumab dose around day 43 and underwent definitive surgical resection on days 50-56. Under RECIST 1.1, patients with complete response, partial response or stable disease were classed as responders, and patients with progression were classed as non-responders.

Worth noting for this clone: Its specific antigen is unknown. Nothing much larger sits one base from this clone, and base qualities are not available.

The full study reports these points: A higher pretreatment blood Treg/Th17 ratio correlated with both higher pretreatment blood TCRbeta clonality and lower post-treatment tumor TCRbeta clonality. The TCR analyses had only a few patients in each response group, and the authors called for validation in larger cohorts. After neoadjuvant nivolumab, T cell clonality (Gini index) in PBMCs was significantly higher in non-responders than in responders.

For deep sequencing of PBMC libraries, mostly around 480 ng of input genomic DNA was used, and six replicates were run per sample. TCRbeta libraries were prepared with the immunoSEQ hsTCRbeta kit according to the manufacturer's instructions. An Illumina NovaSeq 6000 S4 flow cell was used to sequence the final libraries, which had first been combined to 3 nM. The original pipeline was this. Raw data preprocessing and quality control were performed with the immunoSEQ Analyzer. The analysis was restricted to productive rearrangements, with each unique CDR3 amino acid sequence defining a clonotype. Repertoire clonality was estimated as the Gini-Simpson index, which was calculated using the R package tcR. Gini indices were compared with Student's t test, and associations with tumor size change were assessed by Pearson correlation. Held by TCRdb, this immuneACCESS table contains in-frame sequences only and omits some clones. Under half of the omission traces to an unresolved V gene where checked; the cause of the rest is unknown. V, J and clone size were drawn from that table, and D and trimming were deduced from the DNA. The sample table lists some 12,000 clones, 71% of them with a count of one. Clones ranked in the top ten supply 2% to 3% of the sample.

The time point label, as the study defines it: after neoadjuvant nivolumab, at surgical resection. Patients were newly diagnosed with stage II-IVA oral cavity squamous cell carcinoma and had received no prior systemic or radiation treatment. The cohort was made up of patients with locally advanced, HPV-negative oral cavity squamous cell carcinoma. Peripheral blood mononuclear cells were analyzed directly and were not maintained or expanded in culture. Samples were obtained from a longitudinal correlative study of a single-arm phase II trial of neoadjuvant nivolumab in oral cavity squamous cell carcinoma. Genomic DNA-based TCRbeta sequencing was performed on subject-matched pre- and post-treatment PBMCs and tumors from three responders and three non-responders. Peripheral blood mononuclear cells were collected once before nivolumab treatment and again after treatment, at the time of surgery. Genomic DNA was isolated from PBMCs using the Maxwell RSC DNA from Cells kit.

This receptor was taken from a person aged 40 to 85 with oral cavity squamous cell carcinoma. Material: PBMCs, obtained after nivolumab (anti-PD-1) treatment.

The CDR3 is CASSFLRGGETYEQYF. At the DNA level, the sequence is TGTGCCAGCAGTTTTCTTCGAGGTGGGGAGACCTACGAGCAGTACTTC. This chain joins TRBV6-5 to TRBJ2-7; D gene: possibly TRBD2, on 5 matching bases. V is cut by 4 bases and J by 2 bases, and the space between the germline ends is 18 bases. From the cysteine through the phenylalanine, the CDR3 covers 16 amino acids. CDR3 DNA only is kept here, 48 bases in frame from base 1. The germline V gene sets CDR1 to MNHEY and CDR2 to SVGAGI.